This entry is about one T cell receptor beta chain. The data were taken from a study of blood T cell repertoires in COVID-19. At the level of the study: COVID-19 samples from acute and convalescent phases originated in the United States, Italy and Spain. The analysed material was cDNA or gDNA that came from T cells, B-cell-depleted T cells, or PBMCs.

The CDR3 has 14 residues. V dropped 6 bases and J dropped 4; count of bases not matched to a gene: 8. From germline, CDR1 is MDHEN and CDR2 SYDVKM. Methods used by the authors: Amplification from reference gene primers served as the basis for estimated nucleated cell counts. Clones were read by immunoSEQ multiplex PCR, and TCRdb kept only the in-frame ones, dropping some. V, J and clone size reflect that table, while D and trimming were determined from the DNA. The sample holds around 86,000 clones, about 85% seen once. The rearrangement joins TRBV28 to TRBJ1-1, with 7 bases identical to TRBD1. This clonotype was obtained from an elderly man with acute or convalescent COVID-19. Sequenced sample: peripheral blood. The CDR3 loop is CASSRYRGRTEAFF. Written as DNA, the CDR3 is TGTGCCAGCAGCCGATACAGGGGTCGCACTGAAGCTTTCTTT.